These 21 T cell receptor beta chains share one sample of origin, sequenced in a study of blood T cell repertoires in COVID-19. TCRdb's table, derived via immunoSEQ multiplex PCR, lists solely in-frame clones and lacks some. The data show 250,000 to 300,000 clones, 80% to 90% seen once. The sequencing input was peripheral blood. The receptors stem from a woman between 65 and 79 years old with acute or convalescent COVID-19.

The gene calls are TRBV6-5 and TRBJ1-2; D is unclear. V lost 5 bases to trimming and J lost 6 bases, with 16 bases between them. Germline V gives CDR1 MNHEY, CDR2 SVGAGI. The CDR3 runs to 14 residues. This CDR3 reads CASSPGGQPHGYTF. The CDR3 DNA reads TGTGCCAGCAGTCCGGGAGGGCAACCCCATGGCTACACCTTC.

The rearrangement joins TRBV9 to TRBJ1-5, with D possibly TRBD1 on 6 matching bases. The CDR3 spans 14 residues. Germline CDR1 SGDLS, CDR2 YYNGEE. Between the trimmed V and J ends, which lost 7 bases and 0 bases, there was a span of 11 bases. CDR3 coding DNA: TGTGCCAGCTCGTCACAGGGTAGCAATCAGCCCCAGCATTTT. This translates into CASSSQGSNQPQHF.

The chain couples TRBV14 to TRBJ1-1; a weak D match, TRBD1 (5 bases). Germline values: CDR1 SGHDN, CDR2 FVKESK. Trimming shortened V by 4 bases and J by 1 base, and 10 bases separated the two germline ends. The CDR3 loop spans 14 amino acids. The CDR3 spells CASSLSGGNTEAFF. The CDR3 nucleotides read TGTGCCAGCAGCCTTTCGGGGGGGAACACTGAAGCTTTCTTT. Variable domain in full (rest from reference TRBV14 and TRBJ1-1): EAGVTQFPSHSVIEKGQTVTLRCDPISGHDNLYWYRRVMGKEIKFLLHFVKESKQDESGMPNNRFLAERTGGTYSTLKVQPAELEDSGVYFCASSLSGGNTEAFFGQGTRLTVV.

This clone was observed many times. This rearrangement joins TRBV7-2 to TRBJ2-5, with D possibly matching TRBD2 (5 bases). The CDR3 covers 14 residues. V was cut by 5 bases and J by 2 bases, with 12 bases left in between. Germline V CDR1 and CDR2: SGHTA, FQGNSA. The CDR3 DNA sequence: TGTGCCAGCAGCCCGGACTGGGAGCAAGAGACCCAGTACTTC. Its translation is CASSPDWEQETQYF.

The genes are TRBV3-1 (or the pseudogene TRBV3-2) and TRBJ2-7; D remains ambiguous. The CDR3 sequence is 15 residues long. The germline V gene encodes CDR1 LGHDT and CDR2 YNNKEL (reference sequence). V was cut by 1 base and J by 0 bases, with 10 bases left in between. The CDR3 spells CASSQGDSGSYEQYF. The DNA of the CDR3 is TGTGCCAGCAGCCAAGGTGACTCCGGCTCCTACGAGCAGTACTTC.

The genes are TRBV9 and TRBJ1-2; D gene ambiguous. The CDR3 totals 13 residues. V was pared by 0 bases and J by 8 bases, with 11 bases between. CDR1 and CDR2 from the germline V gene are SGDLS and YYNGEE. CDR3 amino acids: CASSVAIRSGYTF. The CDR3 DNA is TGTGCCAGCAGCGTAGCTATTCGCTCCGGCTACACCTTC.

The chain has TRBV6-5 and TRBJ1-5; D is unresolved. Germline assignment: CDR1 MNHEY and CDR2 SVGAGI. The V end lost 4 bases, the J end lost 7 bases, and 17 bases lay between the germline ends. The CDR3 totals 15 residues. CDR3 bases: TGTGCCAGCAGTTCCGCGTCGGGGAGGCGGCAGCCCCAGCATTTT. This translates into CASSSASGRRQPQHF.

This clone was seen only a few times. The J gene is TRBJ2-2, the V gene TRBV7-2; perhaps TRBD2 as D (6 bases). The CDR3 is made up of 15 amino acids. Deletions cut 4 bases from V and 7 bases from J, with 16 bases between. Germline CDR1 is SGHTA and CDR2 is FQGNSA. The CDR3 coding sequence is TGTGCCAGCAGCTACTTGACTAGGTCTGGCGGGGAGCTGTTTTTT. Residues: CASSYLTRSGGELFF.

The chain is built from TRBV19 and TRBJ2-7, with TRBD1 identical over 8 bases. With V trimmed by 6 bases and J by 0 bases, 10 bases remained unmatched. CDR1 LNHDA and CDR2 SQIVND come from the germline V gene (reference sequence). CDR3 length equals 16 residues. CDR3 sequence: CASSDPGTGLSYEQYF. In DNA, the CDR3 is TGTGCCAGTAGCGATCCCGGGACAGGCCTCTCCTACGAGCAGTACTTC.

V and J are TRBV6-5 and TRBJ2-5; D is undetermined. V was cut by 4 bases and J by 7 bases, with 13 bases left in between. CDR1 and CDR2 from the germline V gene are MNHEY and SVGAGI. CDR3 length: 13 residues. The CDR3 sequence: CASSSNSRGTQYF. The CDR3, as DNA: TGTGCCAGCAGTTCCAACTCCAGAGGGACCCAGTACTTC.

CDR3 protein: CASSLVRGPNEKLFF. The CDR3, as DNA: TGTGCCAGCAGCTTAGTCCGAGGGCCTAATGAAAAACTGTTTTTT. The gene calls are TRBV7-2 and TRBJ1-4, with D hard to call. Trimming left V 1 base short and J 3 bases short, with 9 bases between. The germline gives CDR1 SGHTA, CDR2 FQGNSA. CDR3 size: 15 residues.

V and J are TRBV19 and TRBJ1-1; D possibly corresponds to TRBD1 (5 bases). The CDR3 spans 15 residues. Looked up from germline, CDR1 is LNHDA and CDR2 is SQIVND (reference sequence). The V end was cut by 10 bases, the J end by 4 bases, with 22 bases between. The CDR3 loop is CAIPPPRLGGTEAFF. The CDR3 DNA reads as TGTGCCATCCCTCCCCCGCGGCTCGGGGGCACTGAAGCTTTCTTT.

The chain has TRBV3-1 (or the pseudogene TRBV3-2) and TRBJ1-2; 7 bases are a match to TRBD1. V lost 5 bases and J lost 4; bases outside the gene matches: 13. The CDR3 is 16 amino acids. CDR1 is LGHDT, CDR2 YNNKEL, per germline (reference sequence). The chain's CDR3 is CASSWTGGHTFYGYTF. The CDR3 DNA sequence: TGTGCCAGCAGCTGGACAGGTGGACATACCTTCTATGGCTACACCTTC.

This clone was seen a single time. The chain has TRBV7-3 and TRBJ2-7; 10 bases fit TRBD1. J gave up 4 bases and V 5 bases, and 8 bases lay outside the gene matches. The CDR3 runs to 15 residues. Looked up from germline, CDR1 is SGHTA and CDR2 is FQGTGA. CDR3 amino acids: CASSPYPGQGYEQYF. The CDR3 DNA reads as TGTGCCAGCAGCCCGTACCCGGGACAGGGGTACGAGCAGTACTTC.

This chain connects TRBV6-1 to TRBJ2-6; no firm D call. Trimming took off 3 bases at V and 3 bases at J, with 9 bases between the two ends. CDR1 is MNHNS and CDR2 is SASEGT in the germline V gene. The CDR3 sequence is 15 residues long. The CDR3 sequence: CASSDSGIGANVLTF. The DNA of the CDR3 is TGTGCCAGCAGTGATTCAGGCATTGGGGCCAACGTCCTGACTTTC.

V usage is TRBV6-5 and J usage is TRBJ2-7; 10 bases are shared with TRBD1. This CDR3 has 15 residues. Trimming removed 6 bases from V and 6 bases from J; junction bases left unmatched: 11. Per germline, CDR1 MNHEY and CDR2 SVGAGI. CDR3 region: CASRPSRGTGAEQYF. Here the CDR3 DNA reads TGTGCCAGCAGACCCTCAAGGGGGACAGGGGCCGAGCAGTACTTC.

V usage is TRBV3-1 (or the pseudogene TRBV3-2) and J usage is TRBJ2-2; the match to TRBD2 covers 9 bases. The ends lost 0 bases at V and 7 bases at J; junction bases unmatched: 6. This CDR3 is 16 amino acids long. The germline CDR1 and CDR2 sequences are LGHDT and YNNKEL (reference sequence). As DNA, the CDR3 is TGTGCCAGCAGCCAAGATTTCCTAGCGGGGAACGGGGAGCTGTTTTTT. This encodes CASSQDFLAGNGELFF.

This chain's CDR3 is CASSTESLRGNTEAFF. CDR3 DNA sequence: TGTGCCAGTAGTACCGAATCCCTCAGGGGGAACACTGAAGCTTTCTTT. This chain joins TRBV19 and TRBJ1-1; D is possibly TRBD1 (6 bases). The CDR3 length is 16 residues. V lost 4 bases and J lost 1, with 16 bases in between. The germline CDR1 and CDR2 sequences are LNHDA and SQIVND (reference sequence).

The chain has TRBV5-4 and TRBJ1-6; TRBD1 matches 7 bases. The CDR3 is made up of 14 amino acids. V shed 4 bases, J shed 8 bases, and the junction held 6 bases outside the gene matches. In germline, CDR1 is SGHNT, CDR2 YYREEE (reference sequence). CDR3 loop: CASSPGQRDSPLHF. CDR3 DNA sequence: TGTGCCAGCAGCCCGGGACAGAGAGATTCACCCCTCCACTTT.

The chain joins TRBV19 to TRBJ2-1, with D tentatively TRBD1 (6 bases). V was pared by 1 base and J by 0 bases, with 7 bases between. CDR1 and CDR2 (germline): LNHDA, SQIVND (reference sequence). CDR3 length: 15 residues. The CDR3, as DNA: TGTGCCAGTAGTATAGCGACAGGCTCCTACAATGAGCAGTTCTTC. This gives the protein CASSIATGSYNEQFF.

V is TRBV18 and J is TRBJ2-1; TRBD1 matches at 11 bases. The CDR3 contains 15 residues. Germline V gene lookup returns CDR1 KGHSH and CDR2 LQKENI. V gave up 5 bases and J gave up 9 bases; unmatched junction bases: 9. The CDR3 sequence is CASSNGQGAKGEQFF. CDR3 nucleotide sequence: TGTGCCAGCTCAAACGGACAGGGGGCAAAGGGTGAGCAGTTCTTC.